This paragraph covers one T cell receptor beta chain sequence. Its antigen remains unidentified. This sample is drawn from a study of monozygotic twins with inflammatory bowel disease. Study-level results: Comparison of concordant versus discordant twins revealed no difference in repertoire similarity, possibly due to limited power.

TCRdb re-called the 5' RACE reads; every CDR3 protein appears as one record, without DNA. The sample has about 210,000 distinct CDR3 sequences, and its top ten clones hold less than 2%. This CDR3 has 11 amino acids. The germline CDR1 and CDR2 sequences are SNHLY and FYNNEI. Sequencing was carried out using blood. The sequence came from a human donor with ulcerative colitis or Crohn's disease, or a healthy co-twin of an affected twin (not recorded which). The rearrangement uses TRBV2 and TRBJ1-4; the D call from TCRdb, TRBD1, cannot be confirmed without DNA. The CDR3 here is CASSDRGKLFF.